This TCR beta chain was retrieved from a study of CD8 T cells in Susac syndrome. General observations from the study: The authors acknowledged that the study's TCR sequencing and HLA analysis involved relatively few individuals.

After extraction with the RNeasy kit, 0.5 to 1 ug of the RNA was reverse transcribed using random hexamers. Across 54 Vbeta and 13 Jbeta, immunoSEQ multiplex PCR amplified TCR beta CDR3. TCRdb processed the immunoSEQ multiplex PCR reads anew with MiXCR; each CDR3 protein has one entry. The sample has 150,000 to 200,000 distinct CDR3 sequences; 90% to 95% are singletons. As regards this clonotype: Its specificity is not known.

The CDR3 has 16 amino acids. CDR1 is PRHDT and CDR2 is FYEKMQ in the germline V gene (reference sequence). After removal of 5 bases from V and 0 bases from J, the junction contained 8 bases not matched to a gene. Sequencing of TCR beta drew on CD8+ and CD4+ T cells from blood. Negative magnetic isolation gave CD8+ and CD4+ cells; FACS enriched CD8+ TEMRA. The receptor comes from a human donor with multiple sclerosis. Sequenced material: CD8+ T cells from PBMCs. The genes are TRBV13 and TRBJ2-7; TRBD1 matches 9 bases. CDR3: CASSIWTGEDSYEQYF. In nucleotides, the CDR3 is TGTGCCAGCAGCATTTGGACAGGGGAAGACTCCTACGAGCAGTACTTC.